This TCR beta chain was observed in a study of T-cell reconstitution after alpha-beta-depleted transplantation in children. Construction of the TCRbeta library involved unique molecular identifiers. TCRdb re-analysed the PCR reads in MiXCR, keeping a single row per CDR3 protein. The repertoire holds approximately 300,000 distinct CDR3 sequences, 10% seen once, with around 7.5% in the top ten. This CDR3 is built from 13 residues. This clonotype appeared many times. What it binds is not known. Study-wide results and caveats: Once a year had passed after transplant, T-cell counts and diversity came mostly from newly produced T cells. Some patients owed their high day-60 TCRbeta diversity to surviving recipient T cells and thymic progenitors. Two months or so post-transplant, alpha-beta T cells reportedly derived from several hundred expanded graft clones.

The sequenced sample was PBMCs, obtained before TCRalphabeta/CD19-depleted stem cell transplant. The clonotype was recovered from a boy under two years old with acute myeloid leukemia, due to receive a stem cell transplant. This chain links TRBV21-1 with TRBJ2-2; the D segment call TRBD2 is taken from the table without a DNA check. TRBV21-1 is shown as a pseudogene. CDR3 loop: CASSKGLAGELFF. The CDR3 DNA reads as TGTGCCAGCAGCAAAGGACTAGCCGGGGAGCTGTTTTTT.